The rows below give T cell receptor beta chains drawn from one sample of a study of naive and memory T cell subsets. Using its own MiXCR run on the UMI-ligation and nested PCR reads, TCRdb lists one record per CDR3 protein. This table has 75,000 to 85,000 distinct CDR3 sequences, roughly 14% appearing once. Sample: central memory CD4+ T cells from blood. These receptors originate from a human donor in good health. The CDR3 runs from the conserved cysteine through the conserved F or W. The D gene is left open where the match is weak. Size values are once, few and many counts, or a class for expanded clones, and some rows have none.

CDR3aa | CDR3nt | len | d_gene | abundance | j_gene | v_gene
CASTLAIPQETQYF | TGCGCCAGCACCTTAGCCATTCCCCAAGAGACCCAGTACTTC | 14 | . | many | TRBJ2-5 | TRBV5-1
CASSLLDTGEQFF | TGTGCCAGCAGTTTACTGGACACAGGTGAGCAGTTCTTC | 13 | . | few | TRBJ2-1 | TRBV12-3/TRBV12-4
CASSPRQNLGQYF | TGTGCCAGCAGTCCTCGTCAAAACTTGGGGCAGTACTTC | 13 | . | few | TRBJ2-7 | TRBV7-9
CAWSAATVNHEQFF | TGTGCCTGGAGTGCCGCGACAGTTAACCATGAGCAGTTCTTC | 14 | . | . | TRBJ2-1 | TRBV30
CASSQANNQPQHF | TGTGCCAGCAGCCAAGCCAACAACCAGCCCCAGCATTTT | 13 | . | many | TRBJ1-5 | TRBV3-1
CASSTPDSLYEQYF | TGCGCCAGCAGCACCCCGGACAGCCTCTACGAGCAGTACTTC | 14 | . | many | TRBJ2-7 | TRBV5-1
CASSPRTGTDTQYF | TGCGCCAGCAGCCCGAGGACTGGCACAGATACGCAGTATTTT | 14 | . | few | TRBJ2-3 | TRBV5-1
CASSIEGGLTDTQYF | TGTGCCAGCAGCATAGAGGGGGGGCTCACAGATACGCAGTATTTT | 15 | . | many | TRBJ2-3 | TRBV7-2
CASSLTGAETQYF | TGTGCCAGCAGCTTAACAGGGGCAGAGACCCAGTACTTC | 13 | TRBD1 | few | TRBJ2-5 | TRBV7-2
CASTNGRSSYEQYF | TGTGCCAGCACAAATGGACGGAGCTCCTACGAGCAGTACTTC | 14 | . | . | TRBJ2-7 | TRBV6-6